Below, 20 T cell receptor beta chains from the same sample are listed, as sequenced in a study of T cell clonality in common variable immunodeficiency. Produced via immunoSEQ multiplex PCR; TCRdb's table is partial and in-frame only. This repertoire holds some 42,000 clones, and none appear only once. The source material was peripheral blood mononuclear cells. These receptors were taken from a person between 18 and 69 years old in good health.

This clone was picked up many times. The read ends 3 residues early relative to the CDR3; the germline J gene fills the gap. The V call is TRBV20-1, the J call TRBJ2-7; D perhaps matches TRBD2 (8 bases). V was trimmed by 3 bases and J by 3 bases, leaving 27 bases between them. The germline V gene has CDR1 DFQATT and CDR2 SNEGSKA (reference sequence). The CDR3 totals 18 residues. The CDR3 sequence is CSARLGGGHAGGSYEQYF. The DNA read from the CDR3 is TGCAGTGCTAGGTTAGGGGGCGGGCACGCGGGAGGAAGCTACGAG.

This clone was detected ten times or more. CDR3 sequence reads: CAISSGRISGGRAGDTQYF. CDR3 bases read: TGTGCCATCAGCAGCGGACGGATCAGTGGCGGGAGGGCCGGAGATACG. V usage is TRBV10-3 and J usage is TRBJ2-3; 9 nucleotides agree with TRBD2. The read finishes 3 residues shy of the CDR3 end, and the germline J gene is used to complete it. Germline values: CDR1 ENHRY, CDR2 SYGVKD. V was clipped by 6 bases and J by 5 bases; unmatched bases: 21. The CDR3 contains 19 residues.

At least ten counts were recorded for this clone. The read ends 3 residues shy of where the CDR3 ends; the end is completed using the germline J gene. The rearrangement uses TRBV5-6 and TRBJ2-5; no firm D call. Germline V gene sequence: CDR1 SGHDT, CDR2 YYEEEE. The V gene lost 0 bases and the J gene lost 5 bases, with 11 bases spanning the gap. CDR3 length: 14 residues. CDR3 bases read: TGTGCCAGCAGCTTGGCCTCCCAGGAGGAGACC. Encoded protein: CASSLASQEET. From start to end, the CDR3 is CASSLASQEETQYF.

This clone was seen ten or more times. The read gets to within 3 residues of the CDR3 end, and the germline J gene fills in the rest. The chain uses TRBV5-6 and TRBJ1-5; 8 bases map to TRBD1. This CDR3 has 15 amino acids. Germline V gene data show CDR1 as SGHDT and CDR2 as YYEEEE. The trim removed 2 bases at V and 7 bases at J, leaving 8 bases unmatched. The CDR3 DNA, read in part, is TGTGCCAGCAGCTTCAGGGGGCGAGAAATACAGCCC. Protein product: CASSFRGREIQP. The whole CDR3 is CASSFRGREIQPQHF.

This clone appeared many times. The read comes to an end 3 residues before the CDR3 does, leaving the germline J gene to fill in the end. The chain couples TRBV14 to TRBJ2-3, with 8 bases fitting TRBD2. V lost 2 bases, J lost 3 bases, and 7 bases stayed unmatched. The CDR3 extends over 16 amino acids. The germline CDR1 and CDR2 sequences are SGHDN and FVKESK. CDR3 bases read: TGTGCCAGCAGCCAAATAGCGGGGAAAGGTACAGATACG. Protein: CASSQIAGKGTDT. The CDR3 in full is CASSQIAGKGTDTQYF.

The table lists this clone with many counts. The CDR3 goes on 3 residues after the read ends, and that part is filled in from the germline J gene. V gene TRBV20-1 combines with J gene TRBJ1-2, with 7 bases lining up with TRBD1. CDR3 length: 13 residues. Germline V gene sequence: CDR1 DFQATT, CDR2 SNEGSKA (reference sequence). The V segment lost 0 bases and the J segment 5 bases; nucleotides outside the gene matches: 3. The covered CDR3 bases are TGCAGTGCTAGAGAATCAGGGGGGTATGGC. This gives the protein CSARESGGYG. The CDR3, in full, reads CSARESGGYGYTF.

This clone was picked up many times. The read terminates 3 residues before the CDR3 end, so the remaining end is supplied by the germline J gene. The chain recombines TRBV29-1 with TRBJ1-2, with TRBD1 identical over 10 bases. The V segment lost 6 bases and the J segment 2 bases; nucleotides outside the gene matches: 3. Per the germline V gene, CDR1 is SQVTM and CDR2 is ANQGSEA. The CDR3 loop spans 13 amino acids. The CDR3 sequence: CSVTGQGNYGYTF. The sequenced part of the CDR3 DNA is TGCAGCGTCACGGGACAGGGGAACTATGGC. The complete variable domain, with remaining parts taken from reference TRBV29-1 and TRBJ1-2, reads SAVISQKPSRDICQRGTSLTIQCQVDSQVTMMFWYRQQPGQSLTLIATANQGSEATYESGFVIDKFPISRPNLTFSTLTVSNMSPEDSSIYLCSVTGQGNYGYTFGSGTRLTVV.

This clone showed up many times. Sequencing ends 3 residues short of the CDR3 end; the germline J gene provides the rest. The V call is TRBV7-3, the J call TRBJ2-3, with 8 bases aligning to TRBD2. The trim removed 4 bases at V and 3 bases at J, leaving 3 bases unmatched. The CDR3 covers 14 residues. CDR1 and CDR2 from the germline V gene are SGHTA and FQGTGA. The CDR3 region is CASSSGLVTDTQYF. Incomplete CDR3 DNA: TGTGCCAGCAGCTCGGGACTAGTAACAGATACG.

This clone was observed at least ten times. The read gets to within 3 residues of the CDR3 end, and the germline J gene fills in the rest. The chain employs TRBV14 and TRBJ2-7; the D gene is possibly TRBD2 (7 bases). This CDR3 has 14 residues. CDR1 is SGHDN and CDR2 is FVKESK in the germline V gene. Trimming removed 3 bases at V and 5 bases at J, with 14 bases between. CDR3 amino acids: CASSQGGPTDEQYF. The CDR3 DNA, read in part, is TGTGCCAGCAGCCAGGGGGGGCCCACCGACGAG. Complete variable domain (other parts from reference TRBV14 and TRBJ2-7): EAGVTQFPSHSVIEKGQTVTLRCDPISGHDNLYWYRRVMGKEIKFLLHFVKESKQDESGMPNNRFLAERTGGTYSTLKVQPAELEDSGVYFCASSQGGPTDEQYFGPGTRLTVT.

In its sample, this clone was seen many times. The read terminates 3 residues ahead of where the CDR3 ends, so the germline J gene completes it. The chain carries TRBV7-8 and TRBJ2-7; D is unclear. Trimming stripped 5 bases from V and 3 bases from J, with 11 bases between. The CDR3 runs to 13 residues. Germline CDR1 reads SGHVS; CDR2 reads FQNEAQ. The CDR3 DNA, read in part, is TGTGCCAGCAGCCCTAGGATCGACTACGAG. Translating gives CASSPRIDYE. The whole CDR3 protein reads CASSPRIDYEQYF.

A remark on this clone: The read halts 3 residues ahead of the CDR3 end, with the missing end drawn from the germline J gene. The chain employs TRBV20-1 and TRBJ2-1; possibly TRBD2 for D (5 bases). The V end was cut by 6 bases, the J end by 4 bases, with 16 bases between. The CDR3 covers 14 residues. Germline CDR1 is DFQATT and CDR2 is SNEGSKA (reference sequence). CDR3 DNA (partial): TGCAGTGCCCAAGGTAGCGAACGATACAATGAG. It yields the protein CSAQGSERYNE. The whole CDR3 protein reads CSAQGSERYNEQFF.

This clone was observed many times. From the germline J gene comes the end of the CDR3, since the read stops 3 residues before it. V usage is TRBV6-1 and J usage is TRBJ1-6; 7 bases line up with TRBD1. Trimming cost V 4 bases and J 11 bases; bases outside gene matches: 2. The CDR3 loop spans 12 amino acids. Looked up from germline, CDR1 is MNHNS and CDR2 is SASEGT. The CDR3 region is CASSGGQTPLHF. The DNA read from the CDR3 is TGTGCCAGCAGTGGGGGACAGACACCC.

Relative to its sample, this clone is medium-sized. Read sequence stops 3 residues before the CDR3 end, and the germline J gene provides the missing end. The V and J genes are TRBV18 and TRBJ2-2; tentative D call: TRBD1 (6 bases). V was clipped by 5 bases and J by 1 base, with 8 bases between them. The CDR3 covers 14 residues. The germline V gene encodes CDR1 KGHSH and CDR2 LQKENI. The CDR3 bases that were read are TGTGCCAGCTCATCGGGACAGAACACCGGGGAG. Protein product: CASSSGQNTGE. The full CDR3 protein is CASSSGQNTGELFF. Full variable domain (missing parts from reference TRBV18 and TRBJ2-2): NAGVMQNPRHLVRRRGQEARLRCSPMKGHSHVYWYRQLPEEGLKFMVYLQKENIIDESGMPKERFSAEFPKEGPSILRIQQVVRGDSAAYFCASSSGQNTGELFFGEGSRLTVL.

Many counts were recorded for this clone. The CDR3 extends 3 residues past the end of the read, so its final part is completed from the germline J gene. The chain employs TRBV5-6 and TRBJ2-3; D might be TRBD2 (5 bases). Germline CDR1 is SGHDT and CDR2 is YYEEEE. The V end was cut by 0 bases, the J end by 6 bases, with 11 bases between. This CDR3 has 14 amino acids. Incomplete CDR3 DNA: TGTGCCAGCAGCTTGGGACTACTTAGGGATACG. Translating gives CASSLGLLRDT. The CDR3, in full, reads CASSLGLLRDTQYF.

In this sample, this clone turned up many times. The observed sequence ends 3 residues before the CDR3 terminus, with the missing tail filled in from the germline J gene. The chain combines TRBV19 with TRBJ2-1; 11 bases fit TRBD2. The CDR3 sequence is 17 residues long. The V gene's germline CDR1 is LNHDA and CDR2 SQIVND (reference sequence). V shed 5 bases, J shed 2 bases, and the junction held 8 bases outside the gene matches. The covered CDR3 bases are TGTGCCAGTAGTCCCTGGGGGGGACTAGCGGCCTACAATGAG. This sequence encodes CASSPWGGLAAYNE. The full CDR3 is CASSPWGGLAAYNEQFF.

This clone was counted at least ten times. The sequence runs out 3 residues before the end of the CDR3; the remainder is reconstructed from the germline J gene. V usage is TRBV20-1 and J usage is TRBJ1-5; perhaps TRBD1 as D (5 bases). Per germline, CDR1 DFQATT and CDR2 SNEGSKA (reference sequence). V lost 5 bases and J 1 base, leaving 15 bases between the germline ends. There are 15 residues in the CDR3. Partial CDR3 DNA: TGCAGTGCTTGCGCCGGGGACTTCAGCAATCAGCCC. Translating it yields CSACAGDFSNQP. The CDR3 as a whole reads CSACAGDFSNQPQHF.

There are many counts of this clone. The read comes to an end 3 residues before the CDR3 does, leaving the germline J gene to fill in the end. The V and J genes are TRBV2 and TRBJ1-6; possible D gene TRBD1, 6 bases. The CDR3 is 16 amino acids. The germline gives CDR1 SNHLY, CDR2 FYNNEI. V was cut by 2 bases and J by 5 bases, with 13 bases left in between. The CDR3 here is CASSERQATNNSPLHF. CDR3 bases read: TGTGCCAGCAGTGAAAGACAGGCCACTAATAATTCACCC.

This clone has ten or more counts. Read data end 3 residues before the CDR3 end; the end is taken from the germline J gene. V gene TRBV5-4 combines with J gene TRBJ1-1, with D maybe TRBD1 (5 bases). V dropped 1 base and J dropped 4 bases, with 11 bases sitting between them. Germline V CDR1 and CDR2: SGHNT, YYREEE (reference sequence). There are 14 residues in the CDR3. The covered CDR3 bases are TGTGCCAGCAGCTTGAGGCAGGGTGTCACTGAA. Translated: CASSLRQGVTE. The complete CDR3 sequence is CASSLRQGVTEAFF.

This clone was detected many times. The read ends 3 residues early relative to the CDR3; the germline J gene fills the gap. The chain joins TRBV20-1 to TRBJ2-1, with TRBD2 identical over 9 bases. The germline CDR1 and CDR2 sequences are DFQATT and SNEGSKA (reference sequence). V lost 4 bases, J lost 7 bases, and 8 bases stayed unmatched. This CDR3 has 14 residues. The CDR3 DNA, read in part, is TGCAGTGCTAAGGTTAGCGGGAGTAGGAATGAG. Residues: CSAKVSGSRNE. The entire CDR3 protein is CSAKVSGSRNEQFF.

A remark on this clone: The read falls 3 residues short of the CDR3 end, and the missing part is taken from the germline J gene. The chain uses TRBV18 and TRBJ2-1; TRBD1 matches 9 bases. CDR1 KGHSH and CDR2 LQKENI come from the germline V gene. The trim removed 3 bases at V and 8 bases at J, leaving 5 bases unmatched. The CDR3 totals 14 residues. The CDR3 here is CASSPRQGVYEQFF. CDR3 DNA (partial): TGTGCCAGCTCACCGCGACAGGGGGTCTATGAG.